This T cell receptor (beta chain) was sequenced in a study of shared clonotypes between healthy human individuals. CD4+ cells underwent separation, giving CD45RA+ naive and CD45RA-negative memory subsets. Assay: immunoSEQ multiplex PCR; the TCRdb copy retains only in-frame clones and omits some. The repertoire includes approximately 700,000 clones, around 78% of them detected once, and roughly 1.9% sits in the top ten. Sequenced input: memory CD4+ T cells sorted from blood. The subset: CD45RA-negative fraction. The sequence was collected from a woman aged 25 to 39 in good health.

The CDR3 sequence is CASSMGPQPQHF. For the CDR3, the DNA is TGTGCCAGTAGCATGGGGCCCCAGCCCCAGCATTTT. The rearrangement joins TRBV19 to TRBJ1-5; a weak D match, TRBD1 (5 bases). The germline V gene encodes CDR1 LNHDA and CDR2 SQIVND (reference sequence). V lost 6 bases, J lost 7 bases, and 10 bases lay in between. The CDR3 length is 12 residues. Full variable domain (outside the CDR3, taken from reference TRBV19 and TRBJ1-5): DGGITQSPKYLFRKEGQNVTLSCEQNLNHDAMYWYRQDPGQGLRLIYYSQIVNDFQKGDIAEGYSVSREKKESFPLTVTSAQKNPTAFYLCASSMGPQPQHFGDGTRLSIL.